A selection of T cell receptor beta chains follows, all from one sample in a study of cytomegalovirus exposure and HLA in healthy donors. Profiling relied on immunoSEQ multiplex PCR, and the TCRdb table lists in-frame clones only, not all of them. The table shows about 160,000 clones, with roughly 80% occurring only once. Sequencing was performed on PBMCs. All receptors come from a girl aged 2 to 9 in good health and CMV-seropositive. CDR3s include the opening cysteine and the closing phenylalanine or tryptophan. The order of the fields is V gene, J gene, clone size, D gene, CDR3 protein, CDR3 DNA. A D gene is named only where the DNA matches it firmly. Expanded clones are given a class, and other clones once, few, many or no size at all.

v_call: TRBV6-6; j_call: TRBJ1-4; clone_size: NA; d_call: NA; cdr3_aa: CASRQVQVEKLFF; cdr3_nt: TGTGCCAGCAGGCAGGTCCAGGTTGAAAAACTGTTTTTT
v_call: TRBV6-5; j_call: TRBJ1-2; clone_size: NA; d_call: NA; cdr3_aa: CASSLRGTHGYTF; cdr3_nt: TGTGCCAGCAGCCTACGGGGAACCCACGGCTACACCTTC
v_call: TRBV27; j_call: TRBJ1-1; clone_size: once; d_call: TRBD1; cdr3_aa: CASRDTGDLEAFF; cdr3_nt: TGTGCCAGCAGGGATACAGGGGACCTGGAAGCTTTCTTT
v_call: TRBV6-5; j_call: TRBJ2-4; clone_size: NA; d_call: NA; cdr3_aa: CASSYHGSLAKNIQYF; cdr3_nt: TGTGCCAGCAGTTACCACGGTTCCCTAGCCAAAAACATTCAGTACTTC
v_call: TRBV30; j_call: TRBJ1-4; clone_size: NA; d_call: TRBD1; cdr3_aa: CAWRGQGASEKLFF; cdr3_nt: TGTGCCTGGAGGGGACAGGGGGCTAGTGAAAAACTGTTTTTT
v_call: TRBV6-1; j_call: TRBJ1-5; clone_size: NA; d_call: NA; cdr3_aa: CASSELGGQGGNQPQHF; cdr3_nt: TGTGCCAGCAGTGAATTGGGGGGGCAGGGTGGCAATCAGCCCCAGCATTTT
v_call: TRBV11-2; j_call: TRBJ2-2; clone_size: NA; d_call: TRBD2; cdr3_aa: CASSLGRILAGRPGELFF; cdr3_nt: TGTGCCAGCAGCTTAGGGAGAATACTAGCGGGACGTCCCGGGGAGCTGTTTTTT
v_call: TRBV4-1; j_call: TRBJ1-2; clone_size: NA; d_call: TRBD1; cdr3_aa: CASSQDWGQDYGYTF; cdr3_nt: TGCGCCAGCAGCCAAGATTGGGGACAGGACTATGGCTACACCTTC
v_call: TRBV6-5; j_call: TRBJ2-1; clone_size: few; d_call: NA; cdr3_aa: CASRRANEQFF; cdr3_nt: TGTGCCAGCAGGAGGGCGAATGAGCAGTTCTTC
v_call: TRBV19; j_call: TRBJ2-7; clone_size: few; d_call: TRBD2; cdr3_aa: CASSPGRTFSYEQYF; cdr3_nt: TGTGCCAGTAGCCCCGGGAGGACATTCTCCTACGAGCAGTACTTC
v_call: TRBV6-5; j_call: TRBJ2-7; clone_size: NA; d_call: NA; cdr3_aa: CASVGAAYEQYF; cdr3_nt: TGTGCCAGCGTAGGAGCCGCCTACGAGCAGTACTTC
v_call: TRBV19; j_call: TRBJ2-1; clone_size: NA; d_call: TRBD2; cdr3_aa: CASSISSGFYNEQFF; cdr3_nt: TGTGCCAGTAGTATATCTAGCGGGTTCTACAATGAGCAGTTCTTC
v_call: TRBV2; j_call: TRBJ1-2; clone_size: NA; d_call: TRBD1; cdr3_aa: CASSLRQGGNYGYTF; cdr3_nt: TGTGCCAGCAGTTTACGACAGGGGGGGAACTATGGCTACACCTTC
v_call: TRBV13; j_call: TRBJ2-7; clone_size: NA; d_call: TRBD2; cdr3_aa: CASSGPSGRVREQYF; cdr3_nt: TGTGCCAGCAGCGGCCCTAGCGGGAGGGTAAGGGAGCAGTACTTC
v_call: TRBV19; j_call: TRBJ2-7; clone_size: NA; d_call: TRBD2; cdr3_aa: CASSIGKPGLGYEQYF; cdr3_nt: TGTGCCAGTAGTATCGGTAAACCGGGACTAGGCTACGAGCAGTACTTC
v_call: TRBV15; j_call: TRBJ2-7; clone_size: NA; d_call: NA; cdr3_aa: CATSRDLEQASYEQYF; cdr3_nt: TGTGCCACCAGCAGAGATCTGGAACAGGCCTCCTACGAGCAGTACTTC
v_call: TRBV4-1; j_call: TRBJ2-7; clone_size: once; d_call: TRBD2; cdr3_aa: CASSPRGLAESEQYF; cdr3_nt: TGCGCCAGCAGCCCGAGGGGACTAGCGGAGAGCGAGCAGTACTTC
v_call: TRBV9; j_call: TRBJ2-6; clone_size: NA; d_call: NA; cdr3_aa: CASSVDVSSGANVLTF; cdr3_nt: TGTGCCAGCAGCGTAGATGTGAGCTCTGGGGCCAACGTCCTGACTTTC
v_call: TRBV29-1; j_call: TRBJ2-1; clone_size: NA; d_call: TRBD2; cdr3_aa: CSPRIEREGYNEQFF; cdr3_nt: TGCAGCCCCAGAATCGAGCGGGAGGGTTACAATGAGCAGTTCTTC
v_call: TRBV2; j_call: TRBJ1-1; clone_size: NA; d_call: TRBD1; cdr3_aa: CASSEVWGQGSNTEAFF; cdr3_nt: TGTGCCAGCAGCGAGGTGTGGGGACAGGGTTCGAACACTGAAGCTTTCTTT
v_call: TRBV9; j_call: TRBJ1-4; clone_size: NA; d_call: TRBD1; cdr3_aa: CASSSWDSTNEKLFF; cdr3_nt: TGTGCCAGCAGCTCCTGGGACAGTACTAATGAAAAACTGTTTTTT
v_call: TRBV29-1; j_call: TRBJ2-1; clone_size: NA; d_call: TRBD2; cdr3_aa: CSVEPRTSFTYNEQFF; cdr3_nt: TGCAGCGTTGAACCACGGACTAGCTTTACCTACAATGAGCAGTTCTTC
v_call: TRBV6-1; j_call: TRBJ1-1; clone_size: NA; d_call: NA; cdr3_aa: CAGRITLTDTEAFF; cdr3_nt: TGTGCCGGCAGGATAACCTTAACGGACACTGAAGCTTTCTTT
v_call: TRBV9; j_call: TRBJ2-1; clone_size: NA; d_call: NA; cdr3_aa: CASSVSGDKQFF; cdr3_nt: TGTGCCAGCAGCGTGTCGGGGGATAAGCAGTTCTTC
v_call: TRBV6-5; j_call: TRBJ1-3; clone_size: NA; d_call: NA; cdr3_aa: CATGRGFHPGNTIYF; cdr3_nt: TGTGCCACCGGTCGGGGATTCCACCCTGGAAACACCATATATTTT
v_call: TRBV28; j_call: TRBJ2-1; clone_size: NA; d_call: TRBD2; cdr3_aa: CASSFLAGGAYEQFF; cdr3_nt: TGTGCCAGCAGTTTCTTGGCGGGAGGGGCATATGAGCAGTTCTTC
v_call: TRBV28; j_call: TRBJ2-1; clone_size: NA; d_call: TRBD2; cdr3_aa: CASSPYSGGPDNEQFF; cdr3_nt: TGTGCCAGCAGTCCCTATTCGGGAGGGCCTGACAATGAGCAGTTCTTC
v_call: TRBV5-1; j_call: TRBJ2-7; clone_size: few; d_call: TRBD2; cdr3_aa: CASSLASSGRFPGEQYF; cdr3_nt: TGCGCCAGCAGCTTGGCCTCCAGCGGGAGATTTCCTGGCGAGCAGTACTTC
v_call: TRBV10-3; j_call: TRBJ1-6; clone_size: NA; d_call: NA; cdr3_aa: CAIRPGAEGSPLHF; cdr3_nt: TGTGCCATCAGACCAGGGGCAGAGGGTTCACCCCTCCACTTT
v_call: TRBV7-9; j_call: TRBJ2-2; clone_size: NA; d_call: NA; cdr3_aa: CASSFSFTGSGTGELFF; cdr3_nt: TGTGCCAGCAGCTTCTCCTTTACCGGGTCGGGCACCGGGGAGCTGTTTTTT
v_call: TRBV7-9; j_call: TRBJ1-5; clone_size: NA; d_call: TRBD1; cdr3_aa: CASSFLTGDQPQHF; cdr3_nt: TGTGCCAGCAGCTTTCTGACAGGGGATCAGCCCCAGCATTTT
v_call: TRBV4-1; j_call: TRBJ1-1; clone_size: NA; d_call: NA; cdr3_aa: CASSQDWTGWRGEAGTEAFF; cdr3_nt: TGCGCCAGCAGCCAAGATTGGACCGGTTGGCGGGGGGAGGCGGGCACTGAAGCTTTCTTT
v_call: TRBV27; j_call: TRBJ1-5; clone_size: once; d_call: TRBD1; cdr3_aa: CASSMYGQALISNQPQHF; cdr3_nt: TGTGCCAGCAGTATGTACGGACAGGCCCTAATTAGCAATCAGCCCCAGCATTTT
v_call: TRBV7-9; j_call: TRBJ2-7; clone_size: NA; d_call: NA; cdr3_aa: CASSYFTSYEQYF; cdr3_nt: TGTGCCAGCAGCTATTTTACTTCCTACGAGCAGTACTTC
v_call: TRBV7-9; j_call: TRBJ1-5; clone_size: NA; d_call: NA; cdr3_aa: CASSPAGPQPQHF; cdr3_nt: TGTGCCAGCAGCCCAGCGGGCCCCCAGCCCCAGCATTTT
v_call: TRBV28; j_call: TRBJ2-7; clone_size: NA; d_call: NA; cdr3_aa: CASSLAGRTYEQYF; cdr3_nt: TGTGCCAGCAGTTTGGCAGGGAGGACCTACGAGCAGTACTTC
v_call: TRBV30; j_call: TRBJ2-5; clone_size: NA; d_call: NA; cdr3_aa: CAWSTLRGETQYF; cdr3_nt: TGTGCCTGGAGTACCCTACGGGGGGAGACCCAGTACTTC
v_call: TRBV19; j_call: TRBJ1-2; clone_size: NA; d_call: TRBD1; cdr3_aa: CASSRGQKIYGYTF; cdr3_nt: TGTGCCAGTAGTAGGGGACAGAAAATCTATGGCTACACCTTC
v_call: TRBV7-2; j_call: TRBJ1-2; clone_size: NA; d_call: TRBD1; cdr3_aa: CASSFRDSFNYGYTF; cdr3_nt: TGTGCCAGCAGCTTCCGGGACAGTTTTAACTATGGCTACACCTTC
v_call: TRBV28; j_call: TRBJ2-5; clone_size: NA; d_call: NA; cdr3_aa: CASRSERFETQYF; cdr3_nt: TGTGCCAGCAGGTCCGAGAGGTTTGAGACCCAGTACTTC
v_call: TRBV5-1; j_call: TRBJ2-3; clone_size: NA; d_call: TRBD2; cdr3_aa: CASSRGGGRGADTQYF; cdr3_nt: TGCGCCAGCAGCCGCGGAGGCGGGAGAGGAGCAGATACGCAGTATTTT